The TCR beta chain under discussion was sequenced for a study of memory CD4+ T cells and cytomegalovirus serostatus. On the study more broadly: Healthy Belgian adult donors included roughly ten CMV-positive and 20 to 30 CMV-negative people.

Repertoires were generated with immunoSEQ multiplex PCR, while TCRdb's copy carries only in-frame clones and drops some. This table holds around 44,000 clones, approximately 80% found once. The sort gate was single viable CD3+CD4+CD8-CD45RO+ cells for memory CD4+ T cells. After thawing, CD4+ T cells were positively selected. This clone was seen once. As yet, its antigen is unknown. Study-level findings and limits: A US-trained random forest predicted CMV serostatus with median AUC roughly 0.91. CD4+ memory repertoires contained about 40% of the roughly 150 reported CMV TCRbeta sequences.

The receptor was isolated from an adult in good health and CMV-seronegative. What was sequenced was memory CD4+ T cells from blood.

Written as DNA, the CDR3 is TGTGCCAGCAGCTTGGGGCGATGGAACACTGAAGCTTTCTTT. The encoded protein is CASSLGRWNTEAFF. The chain has TRBV11-2 and TRBJ1-1; a weak D match, TRBD1 (5 bases). V was shortened by 3 bases and J by 1 base, with 9 bases between the two germline ends. From germline, CDR1 is SGHAT and CDR2 FQNNGV. The CDR3 spans 14 residues. Using reference TRBV11-2 and TRBJ1-1 for the parts outside the CDR3, the full variable domain is EAGVAQSPRYKIIEKRQSVAFWCNPISGHATLYWYQQILGQGPKLLIQFQNNGVVDDSQLPKDRFSAERLKGVDSTLKIQPAKLEDSAVYLCASSLGRWNTEAFFGQGTRLTVV.